This paragraph covers one TCR beta chain sequence. This entry belongs to a study of T cell changes during pregnancy in multiple sclerosis. Trimming left V 2 bases short and J 6 bases short, with 15 bases between. The CDR3 has 15 amino acids. Per the germline V gene, CDR1 is SGHKS and CDR2 is YYEKEE (reference sequence). Clones were sequenced by immunoSEQ multiplex PCR, and TCRdb holds only the in-frame ones, with some missing. Of about 67,000 clones in the sample, 80% to 95% are singletons; the top ten hold about 2.3%. This chain connects TRBV5-5 to TRBJ1-5; D remains ambiguous. The source material was peripheral blood, sampled in the first trimester of pregnancy. The TCR was taken from a female donor with multiple sclerosis, enrolled in a pregnancy study. The CDR3 DNA is TGTGCCAGCAGCTTTTCCGGGGAGGAGGGTCAGCCCCAGCATTTT. This encodes CASSFSGEEGQPQHF.